A single sample is the source of the 10 T cell receptor beta chains below, sequenced in a study of neurological immune-mediated disorders (dated by TCRdb to about 2019). Receptors were amplified or captured by 5' RACE. The sequencing machine was an Illumina HiSeq 2500. The public reads were run again by TCRdb, first through fastp at Q25 and then through MiXCR, and only productive beta chains were kept. Rows are unified per CDR3 protein, each entry keeping the most common DNA and genes. In all, the sample holds around 69,000 distinct CDR3 sequences, and 3% to 3.5% of those were seen once. Approximately 3.5% of the sample is held by the ten biggest clonotypes. Sequencing was carried out using PBMCs. Receptors were obtained from a man aged 35 to 55 with multiple sclerosis.

This clonotype appeared many times. The rearrangement links TRBV20-1 to TRBJ2-1; 11 bases fit TRBD1. Unmatched junction bases numbered 7, after V lost 6 bases and J lost 6 bases. Germline CDR1 reads DFQATT; CDR2 reads SNEGSKA (reference sequence). The CDR3 is 14 amino acids. The CDR3 protein is CSARGQGGANEQFF. The CDR3 DNA follows: TGCAGTGCGAGGGGACAGGGGGGGGCCAATGAGCAGTTCTTC.

The table lists this clonotype with many counts. The rearrangement uses TRBV5-1 and TRBJ1-2; a weak D match, TRBD1 (6 bases). The CDR3 is made up of 13 amino acids. CDR1 is SGHRS, CDR2 YFSETQ, per germline. V lost 0 bases to trimming and J lost 6 bases, with 9 bases between them. The CDR3 sequence is CASSLAGQNGYTF. In nucleotides, the CDR3 is TGCGCCAGCAGCTTGGCGGGACAAAATGGCTACACCTTC.

This clonotype was picked up a small number of times. The CDR3 coding sequence is TGTGCCAGCAGCCCTATCACAGATACGCAGTATTTT. It yields the protein CASSPITDTQYF. The chain carries TRBV2 and TRBJ2-3; no clear D gene. V was shortened by 6 bases and J by 2 bases, with 6 bases between the two germline ends. The germline gives CDR1 SNHLY, CDR2 FYNNEI. The CDR3 is 12 amino acids.

This clonotype was seen many times. The rearrangement links TRBV5-1 to TRBJ2-7, with TRBD1 matching over 11 bases. The CDR3 extends over 14 amino acids. The germline V gene encodes CDR1 SGHRS and CDR2 YFSETQ. Trimming removed 4 bases from V and 7 bases from J; junction bases left unmatched: 7. The CDR3 is CASSGGTGGGEQYF. The CDR3 DNA sequence: TGCGCCAGCAGCGGGGGGACAGGGGGAGGTGAGCAGTACTTC.

Details on this clonotype: Just one base apart from a much larger clone, this may be a read error. The chain employs TRBV12-3 or TRBV12-4 and TRBJ1-1; TRBD1 might be the D (5 bases). This CDR3 has 15 residues. V gave up 1 base and J gave up 4 bases, with 13 bases separating them. The CDR3, as DNA: TGTGCCAGCAGTTTAGACGCAGGGAGCTTCACTGAAGCTTTCTTT. The encoded protein is CASSLDAGSFTEAFF.

This clonotype was observed many times. The CDR3: CASSLALAVYNEQFF. The CDR3 DNA sequence: TGCGCCAGCAGCTTGGCGCTAGCGGTCTACAATGAGCAGTTCTTC. This rearrangement joins TRBV5-1 to TRBJ2-1, with TRBD2 matching over 7 bases. The J segment lost 3 bases and the V segment lost 0 bases, leaving 3 bases of the junction unmatched. The CDR3 loop spans 15 amino acids. Germline CDR1 reads SGHRS; CDR2 reads YFSETQ.

This rearrangement joins TRBV7-8 to TRBJ2-3, with 11 bases aligning to TRBD1. The CDR3 contains 16 residues. Germline V gives CDR1 SGHVS, CDR2 FQNEAQ. V shed 4 bases and J 2 bases; nucleotides not matched to a gene: 5. The CDR3 DNA follows: TGTGCCAGCAGCTCCCGGGACAGGGGGAACACAGATACGCAGTATTTT. Translation gives CASSSRDRGNTDTQYF.

This clonotype has a count of ten or more. The chain recombines TRBV5-6 with TRBJ2-7, with a weak D call TRBD1 (5 bases). Germline assignment: CDR1 SGHDT and CDR2 YYEEEE. Trimming shortened V by 2 bases and J by 1 base, and 13 bases separated the two germline ends. The length of the CDR3 is 15 residues. DNA of the CDR3: TGTGCCAGCAGCTTAAAGGGGTCGCTTTCCTACGAGCAGTACTTC. Residues: CASSLKGSLSYEQYF.

This clonotype appeared many times. The chain has TRBV3-1 and TRBJ1-5; no definite D call. CDR3 length equals 15 residues. V lost 4 bases and J 5 bases, leaving 15 bases between the germline ends. CDR1 and CDR2 from the germline V gene are LGHDT and YNNKEL (reference sequence). The DNA of the CDR3 is TGTGCCAGCAGCCCCTATAATTCATTACATCAGCCCCAGCATTTT. Translating gives CASSPYNSLHQPQHF.

In this sample, this clonotype turned up many times. The CDR3 loop is CASSLGGLSNQPQHF. Written as DNA, the CDR3 is TGTGCCAGCAGTTTGGGCGGACTTAGCAATCAGCCCCAGCATTTT. This chain links TRBV12-3 or TRBV12-4 with TRBJ1-5; D is unclear. This CDR3 has 15 amino acids. Trimming stripped 3 bases from V and 0 bases from J, with 9 bases between.